This T cell receptor beta chain appears in the sequencing data of a study of T cells in Graves' hyperthyroidism and ophthalmopathy. Turning to the study itself: Sampling of peripheral blood happened at initial diagnosis, prior to any treatment.

Looked up from germline, CDR1 is SQVTM and CDR2 is ANQGSEA. This CDR3 is 16 amino acids long. The V gene end was trimmed by 5 bases and the J gene end by 0 bases; junction bases not matched to a gene: 13. The table lists this clonotype with many counts. The antigen is undetermined. A 10 ml volume of fresh peripheral blood provided the PBMCs. RNA transcripts were the template for amplifying TCR beta CDR3 regions. Researchers ran a first-round RT-PCR on the TCR CDR3 using the HTBI primer set. TCRdb processed the multiplex PCR reads anew with MiXCR; each CDR3 protein has one entry. In the table there are a few hundred thousand distinct CDR3 sequences, 20% to 25% of which are singletons. General study results and limits: Most thyroid clonotypes expanded above 0.001 appeared in blood too. For ophthalmopathy, model prediction preceded onset by a median about 6.4 months.

The sequencing sample was made of blood. The clonotype originates from a man aged 45-60 years with Graves' hyperthyroidism. The chain combines TRBV29-1 with TRBJ2-7, with 7 bases fitting TRBD1. The CDR3 loop is CSVSPPYGTASYEQYF. The DNA for the CDR3 is TGCAGCGTTAGCCCCCCTTACGGGACAGCCTCCTACGAGCAGTACTTC.